These 9 T cell receptor beta chains share one sample of origin, sequenced in a study of blood T cell repertoires in COVID-19. The method was immunoSEQ multiplex PCR; TCRdb's version includes in-frame clones alone and lacks a portion of them. The table records about 520,000 clones, approximately 85% of them present only once. Material: peripheral blood. These receptors were obtained from a human donor in a cohort sampled during active COVID-19.

The chain employs TRBV4-3 and TRBJ1-2; D unclear. Per germline, CDR1 LGHNA and CDR2 YSLEER. There are 14 residues in the CDR3. V was shortened by 0 bases and J by 6 bases, with 11 bases between the two germline ends. CDR3 DNA sequence: TGCGCCAGCAGCCAAGATCCGGGAGGAAATGGCTACACCTTC. As protein: CASSQDPGGNGYTF.

The V gene is TRBV12-3 or TRBV12-4, the J gene TRBJ1-2; D not certain. This CDR3 has 13 residues. Between the trimmed V and J ends, which lost 6 bases and 8 bases, there was a span of 16 bases. This CDR3 is CASSPSAVRGYTF. DNA for the CDR3: TGTGCCAGCAGCCCCTCGGCGGTGCGGGGCTACACCTTC.

This clone occurred a few times. The chain carries TRBV5-1 and TRBJ2-7; TRBD1 matches at 7 bases. Per the germline V gene, CDR1 is SGHRS and CDR2 is YFSETQ. The V segment lost 0 bases and the J segment 2 bases; nucleotides outside the gene matches: 8. CDR3 length: 16 amino acids. The CDR3 region is CASSLATGAKTYEQYF. CDR3 nucleotides: TGCGCCAGCAGCTTGGCTACAGGGGCAAAGACCTACGAGCAGTACTTC.

The rearrangement uses TRBV5-1 and TRBJ2-6; D may be TRBD1 (6 bases). Germline CDR1 is SGHRS and CDR2 is YFSETQ. This CDR3 spans 18 amino acids. The V end was cut by 2 bases, the J end by 4 bases, with 19 bases between. The CDR3 DNA reads as TGCGCCAGCAGCTTTCCCTCGGACAGCTCCCCCGGGGCCAACGTCCTGACTTTC. Amino acids: CASSFPSDSSPGANVLTF.

This clone was counted once. In DNA, the CDR3 is TGTGCCAGCAGCCAGAGAGCGGGAGAGACCCAGTACTTC. Translated: CASSQRAGETQYF. The chain couples TRBV7-3 to TRBJ2-5, with a tentative D call TRBD2 (6 bases). The CDR3 spans 13 residues. The germline V gene encodes CDR1 SGHTA and CDR2 FQGTGA. Trimming removed 5 bases at V and 4 bases at J, with 11 bases between.

This rearrangement joins TRBV10-3 to TRBJ2-7; 9 bases match TRBD1. The CDR3 has 13 amino acids. V shed 4 bases, J shed 4 bases, and the junction held 2 bases outside the gene matches. Germline values: CDR1 ENHRY, CDR2 SYGVKD. CDR3 nucleotides: TGTGCCATCAGTGCCGGACAGGGGTACGAGCAGTACTTC. Its protein product is CAISAGQGYEQYF.

The rearrangement joins TRBV5-6 to TRBJ1-1; perhaps TRBD1 as D (6 bases). The germline V gene encodes CDR1 SGHDT and CDR2 YYEEEE. CDR3 size: 14 residues. V was cut by 4 bases and J by 2 bases, with 12 bases left in between. In DNA, the CDR3 is TGTGCCAGCAGCCACGGGGACAAAAACACTGAAGCTTTCTTT. Encoded protein: CASSHGDKNTEAFF.

CDR3 sequence (DNA): TGTGCCAGCAGTGGGAGGACAGGGGGCGCGGACGGCTACACCTTC. Translating it yields CASSGRTGGADGYTF. The V and J genes are TRBV25-1 and TRBJ1-2, with 11 bases aligning to TRBD1. The junction had 9 bases not matched to a gene; V was cut back by 4 bases and J by 8 bases. Germline lookup yields CDR1 MGHDK and CDR2 SYGVNS. The CDR3 has 15 residues.

The V and J genes are TRBV7-2 and TRBJ2-3, with 7 bases lining up with TRBD1. CDR1 is SGHTA and CDR2 is FQGNSA in the germline V gene. Trimming at V came to 4 bases and at J to 1 base, leaving 5 bases not matched to a gene. The CDR3 totals 15 residues. The CDR3 DNA reads as TGTGCCAGCAGCTGGAACAGGGGTGGCACAGATACGCAGTATTTT. This codes for CASSWNRGGTDTQYF.